The rows below give T cell receptor beta chains drawn from one sample of a study of T cell responses to AZD1222 COVID-19 vaccine. The repertoire was sequenced with immunoSEQ multiplex PCR; TCRdb's copy has only in-frame clones and lacks some. The repertoire includes fewer than 110,000 clones, 80% to 90% of them detected once, and roughly 20% sits in the top ten. The specimen was peripheral blood, collected on day 0 of AZD1222 vaccination. The source is an adult in good health. Each CDR3 is given with its conserved first and last residue. A D gene is named only where the DNA matches it firmly. Clone size, where shown, is once, few, many, or a class for clones that have expanded.

V gene,J gene,clone size,D gene,CDR3 DNA,CDR3 protein
TRBV7-3,TRBJ2-7,-,-,TGTGCCAGCAGCCTGGGACCCTCCTACGAGCAGTACTTC,CASSLGPSYEQYF
TRBV24-1,TRBJ2-1,-,TRBD2,TGTGCCTCGAGCGGGGGGTCCTACAATGAGCAGTTCTTC,CASSGGSYNEQFF
TRBV3-1/TRBV3-2,TRBJ1-5,-,-,TGTGCCAGCAGCCAAGACTCGGGGGGGCAGCCCCAGCATTTT,CASSQDSGGQPQHF
TRBV7-2,TRBJ1-2,-,-,TGTGCCAGCAGCTTAGTGGCGGGTTCCAACTATGGCTACACCTTC,CASSLVAGSNYGYTF
TRBV7-8,TRBJ1-1,-,-,TGTGCCAGCAGCGTTAAACAGGGGAACACTGAAGCTTTCTTT,CASSVKQGNTEAFF
TRBV5-1,TRBJ2-2,-,-,TGCGCCAGCAGCTCGGCACTACAGGTGACCGGGGAGCTGTTTTTT,CASSSALQVTGELFF
TRBV11-2,TRBJ2-5,-,TRBD2,TGTGCCAGCAGCTTAATCGGACTAGCGGGTCAAGAGACCCAGTACTTC,CASSLIGLAGQETQYF
TRBV6-2/TRBV6-3,TRBJ1-4,-,TRBD1,TGTGCCAGCAGCCCCGGGACAGCTAATGAAAAACTGTTTTTT,CASSPGTANEKLFF
TRBV19,TRBJ2-7,-,-,TGTGCCAGTAGTATAGTAGGCAGCTCCTACGAGCAGTACTTC,CASSIVGSSYEQYF
TRBV5-4,TRBJ2-5,-,TRBD2,TGTGCCAGCAGCTTCATTAGCGGGGGGACTAAAGAGACCCAGTACTTC,CASSFISGGTKETQYF
TRBV4-3,TRBJ1-1,-,-,TGCGCCAGCAGCCTAGGGCCCGGGGACACTGAAGCTTTCTTT,CASSLGPGDTEAFF
TRBV7-8,TRBJ1-5,-,-,TGTGCCAGCAGCTTAGGGGCTGGGATCGCCAATCAGCCCCAGCATTTT,CASSLGAGIANQPQHF
TRBV7-8,TRBJ1-2,-,-,TGTGCCAGCAGCTTAGAGGTCGGCAGCTTGGGCTATGGCTACACCTTC,CASSLEVGSLGYGYTF
TRBV6-2/TRBV6-3,TRBJ2-1,-,TRBD2,TGTGCCAGCAGTCACGTACTAGCGGGGTACAATGAGCAGTTCTTC,CASSHVLAGYNEQFF
TRBV4-1,TRBJ2-3,-,TRBD2,TGCGCCAGCAGCCAAGGTGGGACTACAACAGATACGCAGTATTTT,CASSQGGTTTDTQYF
TRBV25-1,TRBJ2-5,-,-,TGTGCCAGCAGTACCATCTCCCGGGAGAGGTTGAAAGAGACCCAGTACTTC,CASSTISRERLKETQYF
TRBV6-2/TRBV6-3,TRBJ2-3,-,-,TGTGCCAGCAGTCCCGGCAGGGGGGGGACAGATACGCAGTATTTT,CASSPGRGGTDTQYF
TRBV28,TRBJ2-7,once,TRBD1,TGTGCCAGCAGTTCAGACAGGGACGAGCAGTACTTC,CASSSDRDEQYF
TRBV3-1/TRBV3-2,TRBJ1-1,-,-,TGTGCCAGCAGCCAAGAGGGCGGGAGGAACACTGAAGCTTTCTTT,CASSQEGGRNTEAFF
TRBV9,TRBJ2-2,-,-,TGTGCCAGCAGCGTTATAGCGAACACCGGGGAGCTGTTTTTT,CASSVIANTGELFF
TRBV27,TRBJ1-2,few,-,TGTGCCACCGCGGACAGTCACTATGGCTACACCTTC,CATADSHYGYTF
TRBV11-1,TRBJ2-5,-,-,TGTGCCAGCAGCCCCGGGACCCTATGGGGGGAGACCCAGTACTTC,CASSPGTLWGETQYF
TRBV19,TRBJ2-7,-,-,TGTGCCAGTAGTAGGGGGGCATACGAGCAGTACTTC,CASSRGAYEQYF
TRBV24-1,TRBJ2-3,-,TRBD2,TGTGCCACCAGCCGACCGGGACTAGCATCAGATACGCAGTATTTT,CATSRPGLASDTQYF
TRBV25-1,TRBJ2-3,-,-,TGTGCCAGCACCCGGGGTAGTGGAAACACAGATACGCAGTATTTT,CASTRGSGNTDTQYF
TRBV9,TRBJ2-3,-,TRBD2,TGTGCCAGCAGCGCTCCCCAATCCTTAGCGGGAGTCACAGATACGCAGTATTTT,CASSAPQSLAGVTDTQYF
TRBV18,TRBJ1-5,-,-,TGTGCCAGCTCACCCGTAGACAGTAGCAATCAGCCCCAGCATTTT,CASSPVDSSNQPQHF
TRBV10-3,TRBJ1-5,-,-,TGTGCCATCAGTGAGCTCTCCGGGGGCAATCAGCCCCAGCATTTT,CAISELSGGNQPQHF
TRBV6-6,TRBJ2-7,-,TRBD2,TGTGCCGGCAGCGGGAACGCCTACGAGCAGTACTTC,CAGSGNAYEQYF
TRBV21-1,TRBJ2-4,-,-,TGTGCCAGCAGCGCCCCACAGGGGGGGAACCAAAACATTCAGTACTTC,CASSAPQGGNQNIQYF
TRBV6-5,TRBJ1-1,-,-,TGTGCCAGCAGTCTAGGACAGCCTTACACTGAAGCTTTCTTT,CASSLGQPYTEAFF
TRBV6-5,TRBJ1-1,once,-,TGTGCCAGCCTCCCCGGCAGCCTGAACACTGAAGCTTTCTTT,CASLPGSLNTEAFF
TRBV5-1,TRBJ2-3,-,-,TGCGCCAGCAGTCCGACCGCTACTAGCACAGATACGCAGTATTTT,CASSPTATSTDTQYF
TRBV29-1,TRBJ1-2,-,-,TGCAGCGTTTCTAAGGTGGACTATGGCTACACCTTC,CSVSKVDYGYTF
TRBV21-1,TRBJ2-7,once,-,TGTGCCAGCAGCCCATCGCGGGAGGTCTGCGCCAGGGATAGGAACGAGCAGTACTTC,CASSPSREVCARDRNEQYF
TRBV28,TRBJ2-7,-,-,TGTGCCAGCAGAACCCCTTCCTACGAGCAGTACTTC,CASRTPSYEQYF
TRBV7-9,TRBJ2-1,-,-,TGTGCCAGCAGCTTTAGTCCAGGCCTAATCGATGAGCAGTTCTTC,CASSFSPGLIDEQFF
TRBV6-4,TRBJ2-6,-,-,TGTGCCAGCAGCGATATAGCTGGGGCCAACGTCCTGACTTTC,CASSDIAGANVLTF
TRBV7-8,TRBJ1-2,once,-,TGTGCCAGCAGCTTATATGCAGCTAACTATGGCTACACCTTC,CASSLYAANYGYTF
TRBV5-1,TRBJ1-5,-,-,TGCGCCAGCAGCGTGCAGTTAATTAGCAATCAGCCCCAGCATTTT,CASSVQLISNQPQHF
TRBV29-1,TRBJ2-1,-,-,TGCAGCGGGAAGAGGGGTCCTGAGCAGTTCTTC,CSGKRGPEQFF
TRBV10-3,TRBJ1-1,-,-,TGTGCCATCAGGCAGGCTCGGGAGGGTACTGAAGCTTTCTTT,CAIRQAREGTEAFF
TRBV19,TRBJ2-6,-,-,TGTGCCAGTTTAAACAGGGCCGGGGCCAACGTCCTGACTTTC,CASLNRAGANVLTF
TRBV19,TRBJ1-1,-,-,TGTGCCAGTAGTAGTCCGGGGAACACTGAAGCTTTCTTT,CASSSPGNTEAFF
TRBV29-1,TRBJ2-5,-,TRBD1,TGCAGCGCGGGTCTGGGACAGGGAGAGACCCAGTACTTC,CSAGLGQGETQYF
TRBV7-2,TRBJ2-7,-,-,TGTGCCAGCAGCTCATTTACAGGGACCTACGAGCAGTACTTC,CASSSFTGTYEQYF